Presented here are 17 T cell receptor beta chains from one specimen sequenced in a study of blood T cell repertoires in COVID-19. TCRdb keeps only in-frame clones here, not all; method: immunoSEQ multiplex PCR. Counted here are 70,000 to 75,000 clones, approximately 78% occurring once; the ten biggest clones make up approximately 5.1%. The sample consisted of peripheral blood. The source is a woman aged 80 or over with active or convalescent COVID-19.

V and J are TRBV4-1 and TRBJ2-1, with 9 bases that match TRBD2. The CDR3 covers 15 residues. The V and J ends lost 1 base and 13 bases, in that order; junction bases with no gene match: 11. Per germline, CDR1 MGHRA and CDR2 YSYEKL. CDR3 sequence (DNA): TGCGCCAGCAGCCAAGTGGCTAGCGGGGCTCCGGGTCAGTTCTTC. Amino acid sequence: CASSQVASGAPGQFF.

The genes are TRBV10-2 and TRBJ1-4; the D gene is possibly TRBD1 (5 bases). The V gene lost 3 bases and the J gene lost 7 bases, with 18 bases spanning the gap. From germline, CDR1 is WSHSY and CDR2 SAAADI. There are 16 residues in the CDR3. The CDR3, as DNA: TGCGCCAGCAGTGAAGCGGAGCGGGGTGGGGGTGAAAAACTGTTTTTT. It specifies CASSEAERGGGEKLFF.

The V call is TRBV28, the J call TRBJ1-2; 9 bases fit TRBD1. The junction had 6 bases not matched to a gene; V was cut back by 5 bases and J by 8 bases. This CDR3 is 13 amino acids long. Germline V lookup: CDR1 MDHEN, CDR2 SYDVKM. CDR3: CASSPGTGKGYTF. The DNA of the CDR3 is TGTGCCAGCAGTCCCGGGACAGGGAAAGGCTACACCTTC.

J is TRBJ2-1 and V is TRBV3-1 (or the pseudogene TRBV3-2); TRBD1 matches 8 bases. CDR1 is LGHDT and CDR2 is YNNKEL in the germline V gene (reference sequence). The V gene end was trimmed by 3 bases and the J gene end by 3 bases; junction bases not matched to a gene: 4. CDR3 length: 15 amino acids. The CDR3 DNA reads TGTGCCAGCAGCCATGGACAGGGAATCTACAATGAGCAGTTCTTC. As protein: CASSHGQGIYNEQFF.

The rearrangement uses TRBV4-2 and TRBJ2-1; D is ambiguous. This CDR3 has 12 residues. V shed 3 bases and J shed 9 bases, with 9 bases lying between them. Germline CDR1 and CDR2: LGHNA and YNFKEQ. The CDR3 coding sequence is TGTGCCAGCAGCCACTCTAGGAGTGAGCAGTTCTTC. Translation gives CASSHSRSEQFF.

In its sample, this clone was seen a few times. This chain links TRBV28 with TRBJ1-1; TRBD1 agrees at 11 bases. The CDR3 contains 15 residues. Trimming at V came to 5 bases and at J to 4 bases, leaving 6 bases not matched to a gene. In germline, CDR1 is MDHEN, CDR2 SYDVKM. Here the CDR3 reads CASSPGQGAGTEAFF. CDR3 bases: TGTGCCAGCAGTCCAGGACAGGGGGCAGGCACTGAAGCTTTCTTT.

The chain recombines TRBV9 with TRBJ2-2, with D perhaps matching TRBD2 (7 bases). Germline V gene data show CDR1 as SGDLS and CDR2 as YYNGEE. The CDR3 length is 17 residues. The V and J ends lost 0 bases and 4 bases respectively, with 16 bases between them. This CDR3 is CASSVAVGGGGTGELFF. The CDR3 DNA reads TGTGCCAGCAGCGTAGCTGTCGGCGGGGGCGGCACCGGGGAGCTGTTTTTT. The entire variable domain, with the rest obtained from reference TRBV9 and TRBJ2-2, is as follows: DSGVTQTPKHLITATGQRVTLRCSPRSGDLSVYWYQQSLDQGLQFLIQYYNGEERAKGNILERFSAQQFPDLHSELNLSSLELGDSALYFCASSVAVGGGGTGELFFGEGSRLTVL.

The chain is built from TRBV5-4 and TRBJ1-5; 9 bases are shared with TRBD1. V lost 0 bases, J lost 4 bases, and 2 bases stayed unmatched. CDR3 length: 15 amino acids. Germline loops: CDR1 SGHNT, CDR2 YYREEE (reference sequence). The CDR3 protein is CASSLGGTGNQPQHF. DNA of the CDR3: TGTGCCAGCAGCTTGGGCGGGACAGGGAATCAGCCCCAGCATTTT.

The gene calls are TRBV10-2 and TRBJ2-7, with D hard to call. V lost 6 bases and J 3 bases, leaving 12 bases between the germline ends. Per germline, CDR1 WSHSY and CDR2 SAAADI. The length of the CDR3 is 13 residues. The CDR3, as DNA: TGCGCCAGCAGCCACGGAGAGCGCTACGAGCAGTACTTC. Its protein is CASSHGERYEQYF.

This chain joins TRBV11-3 and TRBJ2-5; TRBD1 aligns across 12 bases. Germline V CDR1 and CDR2: SGHNT, YENEEA. The CDR3 length is 14 residues. The junction had 2 bases not matched to a gene; V was cut back by 4 bases and J by 5 bases. The CDR3 spells CASSSGTGGETQYF. Here the CDR3 DNA reads TGTGCCAGCAGCTCTGGGACAGGGGGCGAGACCCAGTACTTC.

V is TRBV11-2 and J is TRBJ2-2; maybe TRBD2 (5 bases). The V gene lost 4 bases and the J gene lost 1 base, with 10 bases spanning the gap. CDR1 is SGHAT, CDR2 FQNNGV, per germline. The CDR3 covers 15 residues. The CDR3, as DNA: TGTGCCAGCAGCTCCCGGGAAAGGAACACCGGGGAGCTGTTTTTT. This sequence encodes CASSSRERNTGELFF.

This clone came up once. This chain uses TRBV7-8 with TRBJ2-5, with D perhaps matching TRBD1 (7 bases). CDR1 and CDR2 (germline): SGHVS, FQNEAQ. CDR3 length: 15 amino acids. V lost 5 bases, J lost 1 base, and 14 bases lay in between. CDR3 nucleotides: TGTGCCAGCAGCCCAACAGGGGAGGTCCAAGAGACCCAGTACTTC. Translation: CASSPTGEVQETQYF.

The rearrangement joins TRBV6-5 to TRBJ1-2; D possibly corresponds to TRBD1 (5 bases). This CDR3 is 13 amino acids long. The ends were cut back, 6 bases at V and 2 bases at J, with 10 bases in the middle. Germline CDR1 and CDR2: MNHEY and SVGAGI. The CDR3 spells CASRPDRNYGYTF. The CDR3 region has the DNA TGTGCCAGCAGACCCGACAGAAACTATGGCTACACCTTC.

The genes are TRBV5-8 and TRBJ2-1, with 10 bases lining up with TRBD2. The V segment lost 5 bases and the J segment 4 bases; nucleotides outside the gene matches: 3. CDR3 length: 14 amino acids. In germline, CDR1 is SGHTS, CDR2 YDEGEE. The CDR3 is CASRERGGYNEQFF. Here the CDR3 DNA reads TGTGCCAGCAGAGAGCGGGGGGGATACAATGAGCAGTTCTTC.

The rearrangement links TRBV30 to TRBJ2-7; weak D call: TRBD2 (6 bases). Germline values: CDR1 GTSNPN, CDR2 SVGIG (reference sequence). Trimming stripped 4 bases from V and 5 bases from J, with 15 bases between. This CDR3 region has 13 residues. This chain's CDR3 is CAWTRDSKDEQYF. In DNA, the CDR3 is TGTGCCTGGACGAGGGACTCGAAGGACGAGCAGTACTTC.

CDR3 nucleotide sequence: TGCAGCGTTGGCGGCCTGCCCCTAGCTAGGGAGCTGTTTTTT. Protein sequence: CSVGGLPLARELFF. The chain combines TRBV29-1 with TRBJ2-2; tentative D call: TRBD2 (5 bases). This CDR3 has 14 residues. The germline gives CDR1 SQVTM, CDR2 ANQGSEA. The V and J ends lost 4 bases and 9 bases respectively, with 18 bases between them.

The chain recombines TRBV6-5 with TRBJ1-4, with D perhaps matching TRBD1 (5 bases). Per the germline V gene, CDR1 is MNHEY and CDR2 is SVGAGI. This CDR3 region has 15 residues. V was clipped by 7 bases and J by 2 bases, with 14 bases between them. The CDR3 nucleotides are TGTGCCAGCACGGTCGTCGGGGGGACTAATGAAAAACTGTTTTTT. It codes for CASTVVGGTNEKLFF.